These 21 T cell receptor beta chains originate from one sample sequenced in a study of blood T cell repertoires in COVID-19. Libraries were prepared by immunoSEQ multiplex PCR; TCRdb keeps only in-frame clonotypes and omits some of them. The data show roughly 90,000 clones, around 85% seen once. Sequencing was performed on peripheral blood. The source of these receptors is a man at least 80 years old with acute or convalescent COVID-19.

The chain couples TRBV6-5 to TRBJ2-3; 9 bases are a match to TRBD2. Germline V gives CDR1 MNHEY, CDR2 SVGAGI. CDR3 length: 13 amino acids. V lost 8 bases, J lost 7 bases, and 7 bases stayed unmatched. This CDR3 reads CASREAGGNTQYF. Here the CDR3 DNA reads TGTGCCAGCCGGGAGGCGGGAGGGAATACGCAGTATTTT.

The CDR3 is CASSLSPSGRAGEQFF. CDR3 bases: TGCGCCAGCAGCTTGAGTCCTAGCGGGAGGGCCGGTGAGCAGTTCTTC. The chain is built from TRBV5-1 and TRBJ2-1, with 12 bases fitting TRBD2. In germline, CDR1 is SGHRS, CDR2 YFSETQ. V shed 1 base, J shed 9 bases, and the junction held 8 bases outside the gene matches. CDR3 length: 16 residues.

The chain employs TRBV25-1 and TRBJ2-5, with D possibly being TRBD1 (6 bases). CDR1 and CDR2 (germline): MGHDK, SYGVNS. CDR3 length equals 13 residues. V was cut by 6 bases and J by 4 bases, with 12 bases left in between. The CDR3 DNA reads TGTGCCAGCAGGCGGCAGGGGACAGAGACCCAGTACTTC. Translation: CASRRQGTETQYF.

The V and J genes are TRBV24-1 and TRBJ2-6; the match to TRBD1 covers 8 bases. Germline CDR1 KGHDR, CDR2 SFDVKD. This CDR3 is 16 amino acids long. The V segment lost 4 bases and the J segment 4 bases; nucleotides outside the gene matches: 5. Written as DNA, the CDR3 is TGTGCCACCAGTGACTCGACAGGGGTCGGGGCCAACGTCCTGACTTTC. As protein: CATSDSTGVGANVLTF.

This chain joins TRBV24-1 and TRBJ1-2; D may be TRBD1 (6 bases). Trimming cost V 4 bases and J 2 bases, with 7 bases left between them. The germline V gene has CDR1 KGHDR and CDR2 SFDVKD. The length of the CDR3 is 13 residues. This CDR3 reads CATSDTGNYGYTF. The CDR3 DNA is TGTGCCACCAGTGACACAGGGAACTATGGCTACACCTTC.

The chain joins TRBV24-1 to TRBJ2-3; D is perhaps TRBD1 (6 bases). This CDR3 region has 17 residues. Trimming left V 3 bases short and J 5 bases short, with 20 bases between. Germline V gene sequence: CDR1 KGHDR, CDR2 SFDVKD. CDR3 DNA sequence: TGTGCCACCAGTGATCCCACAGGGAAGGATCACGGAGATACGCAGTATTTT. It translates to CATSDPTGKDHGDTQYF.

This chain uses TRBV27 with TRBJ1-2; TRBD1 is a possible D gene (6 bases). The V end was cut by 4 bases, the J end by 4 bases, with 16 bases between. CDR1 is MNHEY, CDR2 SMNVEV, per germline (reference sequence). This CDR3 has 15 residues. CDR3: CASSSGQPGGYGYTF. CDR3 coding DNA: TGTGCCAGCAGTTCAGGACAGCCTGGGGGCTATGGCTACACCTTC.

J is TRBJ2-3 and V is TRBV19; 8 nucleotides align to TRBD2. This CDR3 is 15 amino acids long. The germline V gene has CDR1 LNHDA and CDR2 SQIVND (reference sequence). After removal of 10 bases from V and 3 bases from J, the junction contained 12 bases not matched to a gene. This chain's CDR3 is CATSAQREITDTQYF. In DNA, the CDR3 is TGTGCCACCTCAGCCCAGCGGGAGATTACAGATACGCAGTATTTT.

This rearrangement joins TRBV29-1 to TRBJ1-5; D not resolved. The length of the CDR3 is 14 residues. Germline CDR1 reads SQVTM; CDR2 reads ANQGSEA. V lost 5 bases to trimming and J lost 3 bases, with 14 bases between them. In nucleotides, the CDR3 is TGCAGCGTTCGGACTGGGAGCGACAATCAGCCCCAGCATTTT. It encodes CSVRTGSDNQPQHF.

This chain connects TRBV14 to TRBJ2-2; D call uncertain. Germline V gene sequence: CDR1 SGHDN, CDR2 FVKESK. This CDR3 has 13 amino acids. Trimming stripped 5 bases from V and 6 bases from J, with 10 bases between. CDR3 loop: CASSEARSGELFF. The CDR3 DNA follows: TGTGCCAGCAGCGAAGCCAGGTCCGGGGAGCTGTTTTTT.

The V call is TRBV7-9, the J call TRBJ2-3, with D possibly being TRBD2 (7 bases). The germline V and J ends were trimmed by 4 bases and 0 bases, with 8 bases remaining between them. The germline CDR1 and CDR2 sequences are SEHNR and FQNEAQ (reference sequence). The length of the CDR3 is 14 residues. For the CDR3, the DNA is TGTGCCAGCAGCTGGGGGGGCAGCACAGATACGCAGTATTTT. This sequence encodes CASSWGGSTDTQYF.

The table lists this clone with a few counts. This rearrangement joins TRBV7-3 to TRBJ2-3; 7 bases are shared with TRBD2. The CDR3 runs 15 residues. V lost 4 bases to trimming and J lost 5 bases; unmatched junction nucleotides: 9. CDR1 SGHTA and CDR2 FQGTGA come from the germline V gene. This CDR3 is CASSSPAAGLDTQYF. The CDR3 bases are TGTGCCAGCAGCTCTCCGGCAGCGGGACTAGATACGCAGTATTTT.

V gene TRBV6-5 combines with J gene TRBJ1-1, with a weak D call TRBD1 (6 bases). The CDR3 has 15 residues. V dropped 8 bases and J dropped 0 bases, with 16 bases sitting between them. Germline V gene sequence: CDR1 MNHEY, CDR2 SVGAGI. In DNA form, the CDR3 reads TGTGCCAGCTTGTTTACAGGGATAATGAACACTGAAGCTTTCTTT. Translation gives CASLFTGIMNTEAFF.

This chain connects TRBV6-5 to TRBJ2-1; 10 positions match TRBD2. This CDR3 is built from 14 residues. The germline V gene has CDR1 MNHEY and CDR2 SVGAGI. V shed 5 bases, J shed 4 bases, and the junction held 2 bases outside the gene matches. CDR3 DNA sequence: TGTGCCAGCAGTATGACTAGCGGGTACAATGAGCAGTTCTTC. This codes for CASSMTSGYNEQFF.

This rearrangement joins TRBV24-1 to TRBJ1-5; 12 nucleotides agree with TRBD1. CDR3 size: 17 residues. V was pared by 4 bases and J by 3 bases, with 6 bases of the junction left unmatched. Germline loops: CDR1 KGHDR, CDR2 SFDVKD. The CDR3 DNA reads TGTGCCACCAGTGACACCGGGACAGGGGGCTACAATCAGCCCCAGCATTTT. This codes for CATSDTGTGGYNQPQHF.

Details on this clone: This may come from a read error, since a much larger clone is one base off. V usage is TRBV7-3 and J usage is TRBJ2-2; the D is unclear. This CDR3 contains 13 residues. Per the germline V gene, CDR1 is SGHTA and CDR2 is FQGTGA. Trimming removed 5 bases from V and 2 bases from J, with 6 bases in between. CDR3 nucleotide sequence: TGTGCCAGCAGCCCGAGAAACACCGGGGAGCTGTTTTTT. The encoded protein is CASSPRNTGELFF. Full variable domain (outside the CDR3, taken from reference TRBV7-3 and TRBJ2-2): GAGVSQTPSNKVTEKGKYVELRCDPISGHTALYWYRQSLGQGPEFLIYFQGTGAADDSGLPNDRFFAVRPEGSVSTLKIQRTERGDSAVYLCASSPRNTGELFFGEGSRLTVL.

The V and J genes are TRBV7-6 and TRBJ2-6; TRBD1 aligns across 12 bases. This CDR3 region has 19 residues. V dropped 3 bases and J dropped 1; count of bases not matched to a gene: 7. The V gene's germline CDR1 is SGHVS and CDR2 FNYEAQ. The CDR3 coding sequence is TGTGCCAGCAGCTTCTCCGGGACAGGGGGCTTGTCTGGGGCCAACGTCCTGACTTTC. It translates to CASSFSGTGGLSGANVLTF.

The rearrangement links TRBV11-3 to TRBJ1-1; D gene uncertain. V was trimmed by 1 base and J by 2 bases, leaving 8 bases between them. The CDR3 is 14 amino acids. CDR1 and CDR2 (germline): SGHNT, YENEEA. CDR3 protein: CASSLAGGNTEAFF. For the CDR3, the DNA is TGTGCCAGCAGCTTAGCCGGAGGAAACACTGAAGCTTTCTTT.

This sequence joins TRBV10-2 and TRBJ1-6; 7 bases match TRBD1. CDR3 length: 13 residues. V dropped 10 bases and J dropped 7; count of bases not matched to a gene: 7. Germline V CDR1 and CDR2: WSHSY, SAAADI. In DNA form, the CDR3 reads TGCGCCAATAGACAGGGTCTGAATTCACCCCTCCACTTT. Translated, it gives CANRQGLNSPLHF.

V gene TRBV27 combines with J gene TRBJ2-3, with 11 bases that match TRBD2. Germline V gene sequence: CDR1 MNHEY, CDR2 SMNVEV (reference sequence). V gave up 5 bases and J gave up 3 bases; unmatched junction bases: 16. The CDR3 is 19 amino acids. The CDR3 reads CASSPRATSSGRGTDTQYF. The DNA for the CDR3 is TGTGCCAGCAGTCCCAGGGCGACGAGTAGCGGGAGGGGTACAGATACGCAGTATTTT.

The chain joins TRBV5-1 to TRBJ2-3; D might be TRBD2 (5 bases). The germline V and J ends were trimmed by 0 bases and 1 base, with 9 bases remaining between them. Germline V gives CDR1 SGHRS, CDR2 YFSETQ. The CDR3 runs to 15 residues. The CDR3 region is CASSLESGGTDTQYF. CDR3 coding DNA: TGCGCCAGCAGCTTGGAAAGCGGAGGCACAGATACGCAGTATTTT.